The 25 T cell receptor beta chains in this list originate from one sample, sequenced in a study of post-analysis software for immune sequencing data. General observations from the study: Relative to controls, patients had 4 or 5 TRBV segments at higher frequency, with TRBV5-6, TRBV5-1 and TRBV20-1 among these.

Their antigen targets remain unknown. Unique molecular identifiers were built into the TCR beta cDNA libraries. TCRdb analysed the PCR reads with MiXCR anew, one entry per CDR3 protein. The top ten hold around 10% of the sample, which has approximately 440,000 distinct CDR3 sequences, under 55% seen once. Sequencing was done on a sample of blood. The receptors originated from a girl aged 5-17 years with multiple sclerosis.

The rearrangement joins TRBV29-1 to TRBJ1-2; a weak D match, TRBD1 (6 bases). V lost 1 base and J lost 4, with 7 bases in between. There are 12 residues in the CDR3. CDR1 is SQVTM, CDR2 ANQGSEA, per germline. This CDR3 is CSVEGGGYGYTF. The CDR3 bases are TGCAGCGTTGAAGGAGGGGGCTATGGCTACACCTTC.

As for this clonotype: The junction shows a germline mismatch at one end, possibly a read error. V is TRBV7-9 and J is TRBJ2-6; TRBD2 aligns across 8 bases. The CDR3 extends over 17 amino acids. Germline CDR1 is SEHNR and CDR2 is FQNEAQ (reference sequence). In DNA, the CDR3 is TGTGCCAGCAGCGACCCGGGGGGGGCCTCTGGGGCCAACGCCCTGACTTTC. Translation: CASSDPGGASGANALTF.

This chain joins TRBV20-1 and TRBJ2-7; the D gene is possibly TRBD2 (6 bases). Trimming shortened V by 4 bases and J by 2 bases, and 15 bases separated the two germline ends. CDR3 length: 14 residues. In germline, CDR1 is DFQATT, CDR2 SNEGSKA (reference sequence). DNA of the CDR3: TGCAGTGCTATGAGGGCGGGATTAGCCTACGAGCAGTACTTC. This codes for CSAMRAGLAYEQYF.

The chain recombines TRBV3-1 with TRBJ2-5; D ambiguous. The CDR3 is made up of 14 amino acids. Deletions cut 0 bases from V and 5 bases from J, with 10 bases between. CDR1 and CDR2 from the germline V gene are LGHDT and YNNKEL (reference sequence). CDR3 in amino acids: CASSQDSSEETQYF. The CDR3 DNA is TGTGCCAGCAGCCAAGACTCCTCAGAGGAGACCCAGTACTTC.

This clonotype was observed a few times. CDR3 nucleotides: TGTGCCAGCAGCCAACTAGCGGGAGGGCGGTATGAGCAGTTCTTC. Translation: CASSQLAGGRYEQFF. The chain couples TRBV4-2 to TRBJ2-1; 12 bases agree with TRBD2. The CDR3 runs to 15 residues. V dropped 2 bases and J dropped 8; count of bases not matched to a gene: 4. The germline V gene encodes CDR1 LGHNA and CDR2 YNFKEQ.

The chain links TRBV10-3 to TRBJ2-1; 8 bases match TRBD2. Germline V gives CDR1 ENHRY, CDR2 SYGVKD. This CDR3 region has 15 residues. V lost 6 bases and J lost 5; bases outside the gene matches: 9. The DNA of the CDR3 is TGTGCCATCAGGGGGGGGACTAGTAGCGACAATGAGCAGTTCTTC. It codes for CAIRGGTSSDNEQFF.

The CDR3: CASRMGANYGYTF. The CDR3 DNA follows: TGTGCCAGCAGAATGGGGGCTAACTATGGCTACACCTTC. V gene TRBV12-3 or TRBV12-4 combines with J gene TRBJ1-2; weak D call: TRBD1 (5 bases). Trimming removed 6 bases from V and 0 bases from J, with 8 bases in between. CDR3 length: 13 residues.

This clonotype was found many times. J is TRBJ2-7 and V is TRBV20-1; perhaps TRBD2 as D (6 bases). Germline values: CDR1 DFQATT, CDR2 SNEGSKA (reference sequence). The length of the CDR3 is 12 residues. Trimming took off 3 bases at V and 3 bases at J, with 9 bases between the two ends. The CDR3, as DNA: TGCAGTGCTAGGGACTACTTCTACGAGCAGTACTTC. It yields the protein CSARDYFYEQYF.

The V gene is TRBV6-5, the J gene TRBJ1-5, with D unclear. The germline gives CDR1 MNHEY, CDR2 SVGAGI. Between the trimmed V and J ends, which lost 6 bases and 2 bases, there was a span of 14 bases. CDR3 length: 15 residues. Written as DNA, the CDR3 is TGTGCCAGCAGCCGAATACGGGGTGGCAATCAGCCCCAGCATTTT. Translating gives CASSRIRGGNQPQHF.

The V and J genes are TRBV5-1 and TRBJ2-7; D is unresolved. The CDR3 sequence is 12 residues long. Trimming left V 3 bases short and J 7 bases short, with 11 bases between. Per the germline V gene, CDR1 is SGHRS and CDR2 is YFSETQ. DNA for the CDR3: TGCGCCAGCAGCTGGAACGAGTTTGAGCAGTACTTC. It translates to CASSWNEFEQYF.

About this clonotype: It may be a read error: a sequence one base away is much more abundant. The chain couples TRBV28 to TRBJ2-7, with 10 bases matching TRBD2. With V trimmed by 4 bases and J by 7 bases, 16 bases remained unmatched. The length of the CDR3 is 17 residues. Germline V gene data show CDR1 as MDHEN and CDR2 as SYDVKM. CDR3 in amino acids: CASSYGAGGELANEQYF. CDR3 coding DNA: TGTGCCAGCAGTTACGGAGCGGGAGGGGAGTTGGCCAATGAGCAGTACTTC. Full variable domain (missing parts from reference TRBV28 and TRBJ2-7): DVKVTQSSRYLVKRTGEKVFLECVQDMDHENMFWYRQDPGLGLRLIYFSYDVKMKEKGDIPEGYSVSREKKERFSLILESASTNQTSMYLCASSYGAGGELANEQYFGPGTRLTVT.

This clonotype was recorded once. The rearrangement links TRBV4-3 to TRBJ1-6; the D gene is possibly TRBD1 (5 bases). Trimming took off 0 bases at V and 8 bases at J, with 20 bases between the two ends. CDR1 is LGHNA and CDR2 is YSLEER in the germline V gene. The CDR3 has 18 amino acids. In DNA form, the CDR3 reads TGCGCCAGCAGCCAAGAGGTGGCAGGGCCGTATATTGATTCACCCCTCCACTTT. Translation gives CASSQEVAGPYIDSPLHF.

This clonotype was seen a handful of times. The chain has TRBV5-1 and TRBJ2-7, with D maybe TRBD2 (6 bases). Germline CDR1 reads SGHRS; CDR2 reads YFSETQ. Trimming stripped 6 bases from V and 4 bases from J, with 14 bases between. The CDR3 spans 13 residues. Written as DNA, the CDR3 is TGCGCCAGCAAGTTGGGAGGAACTTACGAGCAGTACTTC. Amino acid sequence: CASKLGGTYEQYF.

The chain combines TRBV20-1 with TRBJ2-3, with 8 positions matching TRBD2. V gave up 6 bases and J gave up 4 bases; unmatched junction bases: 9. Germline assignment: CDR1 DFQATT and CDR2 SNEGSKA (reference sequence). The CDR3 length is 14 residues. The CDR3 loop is CSARSGSNSDTQYF. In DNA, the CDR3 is TGCAGTGCCAGAAGCGGGAGTAATTCAGATACGCAGTATTTT.

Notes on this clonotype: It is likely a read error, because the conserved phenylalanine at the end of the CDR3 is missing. The CDR3 reads CASTQGTGTGTEAFL. The CDR3 nucleotides read TGTGCCAGCACCCAGGGGACGGGGACTGGCACTGAAGCTTTCTTG. The chain uses TRBV27 and TRBJ1-1, with a possible D match to TRBD1 (6 bases). This CDR3 spans 15 amino acids. Germline V gene lookup returns CDR1 MNHEY and CDR2 SMNVEV (reference sequence). V lost 7 bases and J 4 bases, leaving 19 bases between the germline ends.

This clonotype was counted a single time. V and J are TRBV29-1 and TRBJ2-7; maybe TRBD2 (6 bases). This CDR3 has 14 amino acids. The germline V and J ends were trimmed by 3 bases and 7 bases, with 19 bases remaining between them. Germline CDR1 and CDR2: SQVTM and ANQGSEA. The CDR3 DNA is TGCAGCGTTGAGAAGAAACTAGCAGGCTATGAGCAGTACTTC. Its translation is CSVEKKLAGYEQYF.

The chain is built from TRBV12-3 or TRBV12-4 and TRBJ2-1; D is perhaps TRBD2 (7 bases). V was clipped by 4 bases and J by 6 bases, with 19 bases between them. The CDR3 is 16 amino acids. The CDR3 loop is CASSSKWGGGPNEQFF. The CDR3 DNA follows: TGTGCCAGCAGTTCAAAATGGGGGGGGGGCCCCAATGAGCAGTTCTTC.

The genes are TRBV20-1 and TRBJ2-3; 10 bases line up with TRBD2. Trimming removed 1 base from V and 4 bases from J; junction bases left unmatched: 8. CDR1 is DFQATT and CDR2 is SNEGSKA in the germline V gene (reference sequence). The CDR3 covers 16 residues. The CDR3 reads CSARGGLAGVADTQYF. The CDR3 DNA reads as TGCAGTGCTAGAGGGGGGCTAGCGGGAGTGGCAGATACGCAGTATTTT.

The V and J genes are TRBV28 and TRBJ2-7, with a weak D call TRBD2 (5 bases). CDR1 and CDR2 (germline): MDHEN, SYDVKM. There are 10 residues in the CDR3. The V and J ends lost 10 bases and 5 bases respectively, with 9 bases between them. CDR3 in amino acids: CATHGDEQYF. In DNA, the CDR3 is TGTGCCACACACGGGGACGAGCAGTACTTC.

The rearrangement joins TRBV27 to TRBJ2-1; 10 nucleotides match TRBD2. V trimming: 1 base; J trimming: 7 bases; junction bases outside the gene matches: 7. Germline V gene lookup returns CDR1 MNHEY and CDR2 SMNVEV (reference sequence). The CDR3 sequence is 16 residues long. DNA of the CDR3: TGTGCCAGCAGTTTATGGCTAGCGGGAGCTTGGAATGAGCAGTTCTTC. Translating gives CASSLWLAGAWNEQFF.

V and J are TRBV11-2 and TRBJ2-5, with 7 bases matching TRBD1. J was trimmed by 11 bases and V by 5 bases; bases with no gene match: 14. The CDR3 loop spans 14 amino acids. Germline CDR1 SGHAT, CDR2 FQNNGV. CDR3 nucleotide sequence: TGTGCCAGCAGCCGAGACTACAGGGGAGTCGGGCAGTACTTC. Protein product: CASSRDYRGVGQYF.

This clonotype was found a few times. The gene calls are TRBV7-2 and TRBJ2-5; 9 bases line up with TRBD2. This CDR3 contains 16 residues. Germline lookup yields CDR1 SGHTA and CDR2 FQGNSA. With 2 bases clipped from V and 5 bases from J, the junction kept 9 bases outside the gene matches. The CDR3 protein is CASSLSSGKGEETQYF. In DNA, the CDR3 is TGTGCCAGCAGCTTATCTAGCGGGAAGGGGGAGGAGACCCAGTACTTC.

The CDR3 DNA follows: TGTGCCAGCAGTTCCCCCGTTGACCAGGGTACGCAGTATTTT. Its translation: CASSSPVDQGTQYF. The chain has TRBV6-6 and TRBJ2-3; possible D gene TRBD1, 5 bases. The germline CDR1 and CDR2 sequences are MNHNY and SVGAGI (reference sequence). Trimming cost V 4 bases and J 8 bases, with 16 bases left between them. This CDR3 has 14 amino acids.

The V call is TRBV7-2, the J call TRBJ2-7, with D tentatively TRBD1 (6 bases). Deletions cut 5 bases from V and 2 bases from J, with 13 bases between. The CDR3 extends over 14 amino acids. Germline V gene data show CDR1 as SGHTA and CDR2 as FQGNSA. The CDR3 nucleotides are TGTGCCAGCAGCCCAGGGGCAGGGCCCTACGAGCAGTACTTC. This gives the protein CASSPGAGPYEQYF.

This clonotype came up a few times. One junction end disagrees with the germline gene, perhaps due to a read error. CDR3 nucleotide sequence: TGTGCTAGCAGCCCGGGGGCGCTAGCGGGAGGAGACTACGAGCAGTACTTC. As protein: CASSPGALAGGDYEQYF. The chain uses TRBV7-7 and TRBJ2-7, with 11 positions matching TRBD2. The CDR3 spans 17 residues. The germline CDR1 and CDR2 sequences are SSHAT and FNYEAQ (reference sequence).